This T cell receptor beta chain was recorded in a study of multiple sclerosis patients with progressive multifocal leukoencephalopathy. The survey-level immunoSEQ assay was used. Every PCR reaction included synthetic inline CDR3 controls for all V-J pairings. Generated by immunoSEQ multiplex PCR, the TCRdb table keeps only in-frame clones and is missing some. This table holds 25,000 or so clones, approximately 90% found once. Remarks on this clone: Its antigen is currently unknown.

Time point given: about a year of natalizumab therapy. General study points: Lower normalized Shannon entropy suggested reduced TRB diversity in most PML patients. PML-onset expanded TRB clones were detectable before and during natalizumab therapy.

The germline V gene encodes CDR1 SGHDT and CDR2 YYEEEE. This CDR3 contains 14 residues. V was shortened by 0 bases and J by 6 bases, with 10 bases between the two germline ends. The starting material was PBMCs, obtained from a patient treated with natalizumab. This chain links TRBV5-6 with TRBJ1-5, with D possibly TRBD1 on 5 matching bases. This sequence originates from a man younger than 40 with multiple sclerosis. The CDR3 loop reads CASSLEGNSQPQHF. DNA of the CDR3: TGTGCCAGCAGCTTGGAGGGGAATAGTCAGCCCCAGCATTTT.